This T cell receptor beta chain is from a study of T cells after yellow fever vaccination. Notes on the study in general: The booster response re-showed most primary clones: 95% to 96% CD4, approximately 85% CD8.

CDR3 length: 14 amino acids. CDR1 MDHEN and CDR2 SYDVKM come from the germline V gene. Trimming shortened V by 3 bases and J by 4 bases, and 12 bases separated the two germline ends. MiXCR, run by TCRdb on the 5' RACE reads, gives a single entry per CDR3 protein. The table lists some 300,000 distinct CDR3 sequences, over 8.5% of them singletons. This clonotype was seen ten or more times. Its target is unknown. V and J are TRBV28 and TRBJ1-2; a weak D match, TRBD1 (5 bases). This material consisted of CD4+ T cells sorted from PBMCs, taken 45 days after the yellow fever booster vaccination. This receptor was obtained from a man between 18 and 29 years old who received the YFV17D yellow fever vaccine. In nucleotides, the CDR3 is TGTGCCAGCAGTTTGGGCCAGGGAGTCTATGGCTACACCTTC. Translating gives CASSLGQGVYGYTF.